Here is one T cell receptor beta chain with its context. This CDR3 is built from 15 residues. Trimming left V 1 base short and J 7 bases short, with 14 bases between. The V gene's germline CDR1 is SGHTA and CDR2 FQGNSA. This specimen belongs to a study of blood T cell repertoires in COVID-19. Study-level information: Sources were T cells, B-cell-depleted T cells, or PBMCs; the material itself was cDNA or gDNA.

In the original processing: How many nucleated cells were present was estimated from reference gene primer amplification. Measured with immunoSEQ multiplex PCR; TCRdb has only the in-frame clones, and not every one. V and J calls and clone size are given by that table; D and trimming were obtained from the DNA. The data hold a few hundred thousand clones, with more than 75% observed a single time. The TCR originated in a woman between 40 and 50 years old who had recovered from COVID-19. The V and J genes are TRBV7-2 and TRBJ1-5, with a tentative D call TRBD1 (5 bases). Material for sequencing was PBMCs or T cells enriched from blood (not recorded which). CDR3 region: CASSLVERRDQPQHF. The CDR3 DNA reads TGTGCCAGCAGCTTAGTTGAGCGGAGGGACCAGCCCCAGCATTTT. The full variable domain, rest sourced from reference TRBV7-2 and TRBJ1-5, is GAGVSQSPSNKVTEKGKDVELRCDPISGHTALYWYRQSLGQGLEFLIYFQGNSAPDKSGLPSDRFSAERTGGSVSTLTIQRTQQEDSAVYLCASSLVERRDQPQHFGDGTRLSIL.